This TCR beta chain was captured by sequencing in a study of cytomegalovirus exposure and HLA in healthy donors. On the study more broadly: The 95 to 150 validation repertoires used a platform that matched the one used for the approximately 700 first-cohort repertoires, as a later analysis reported. General study results and limits: Associated with cytomegalovirus, according to the listing, were approximately 160 TCR beta chains. Some public TCRs appeared in many individuals, while most sequences were rare.

Worth noting for this clone: The antigen remains unidentified.

TCRdb's table, derived via immunoSEQ multiplex PCR, lists solely in-frame clones and lacks some. The profile shows hundreds of thousands of clones, 88% of them singletons. CDR3 size: 16 residues. Germline assignment: CDR1 SGHTS and CDR2 YDEGEE. V was pared by 2 bases and J by 3 bases, with 10 bases of the junction left unmatched. Source material: PBMCs. The rearrangement links TRBV5-8 to TRBJ2-7, with TRBD1 matching over 8 bases. This TCR was recovered from a woman between 18 and 29 years old in good health and CMV-seronegative. DNA for the CDR3: TGTGCCAGCAGCTTAATTCCAGACGGGACAGGCTACGAGCAGTACTTC. Its translation is CASSLIPDGTGYEQYF. Full variable domain (missing parts from reference TRBV5-8 and TRBJ2-7): EAGVTQSPTHLIKTRGQQATLRCSPISGHTSVYWYQQALGLGLQFLLWYDEGEERNRGNFPPRFSGRQFPNYSSELNVNALELEDSALYLCASSLIPDGTGYEQYFGPGTRLTVT.